This T cell receptor (beta chain) was sequenced during a study of blood T cells in healthy people across ages. Germline-derived CDR1 and CDR2 are MNHEY and SVGEGT. V was shortened by 1 base and J by 8 bases, with 14 bases between the two germline ends. There are 14 residues in the CDR3. The donors, aged about 6 to 95, were healthy Caucasians from Russia. About this clonotype itself: What it binds is not known.

A second PCR of 7 to 11 cycles used a sample-barcoded 5' primer and a J-beta primer mix. TCRdb used MiXCR to reprocess the 5' RACE reads, holding one entry per CDR3 protein. The sample consists of over 1.5 million distinct CDR3 sequences, less than 50% of them appearing once. Study results and caveats: Measured against age, TCR beta diversity per million T cells decreased in a roughly linear manner.

Sequences were obtained from blood. This receptor was obtained from a woman in her 40s in good health. The chain uses TRBV6-2 or TRBV6-3 and TRBJ1-1; D not certain. The CDR3 loop is CASSYYPQNGEAFF. As DNA, the CDR3 is TGTGCCAGCAGTTACTACCCTCAAAACGGGGAAGCTTTCTTT.